The 9 T cell receptor beta chains in this list originate from one sample, sequenced in a study of cytomegalovirus exposure and HLA in healthy donors. In the PCR, 60 Vbeta and 13 Jbeta primers were used. Measured with immunoSEQ multiplex PCR; TCRdb has only the in-frame clones, and not every one. The data contain approximately 190,000 clones, about 85% of them singletons. The source material was PBMCs. These receptors were collected from a man between 50 and 59 years old in good health and CMV-seronegative.

The chain has TRBV15 and TRBJ2-1; D is perhaps TRBD1 (5 bases). V was clipped by 0 bases and J by 10 bases, with 7 bases between them. The CDR3 totals 12 residues. CDR1 and CDR2 from the germline V gene are LNHNV and YYDKDF (reference sequence). As DNA, the CDR3 is TGTGCCACCAGCAGAGATAGGGGAGAGCAGTTCTTC. Protein product: CATSRDRGEQFF. The variable domain in full, completed from reference TRBV15 and TRBJ2-1, reads DAMVIQNPRYQVTQFGKPVTLSCSQTLNHNVMYWYQQKSSQAPKLLFHYYDKDFNNEADTPDNFQSRRPNTSFCFLDIRSPGLGDTAMYLCATSRDRGEQFFGPGTRLTVL.

This chain joins TRBV6-5 and TRBJ1-2; D gene ambiguous. The CDR3 totals 14 residues. V was cut by 5 bases and J by 2 bases, with 12 bases left in between. Looked up from germline, CDR1 is MNHEY and CDR2 is SVGAGI. CDR3 DNA: TGTGCCAGCAGTAACTTGGTGCGAAACTATGGCTACACCTTC. It yields the protein CASSNLVRNYGYTF.

This clone occurred once. Relative to the germline gene, one junction end is altered; a read error may explain this. V gene TRBV7-9 combines with J gene TRBJ1-5; 9 bases agree with TRBD1. Germline V gene data show CDR1 as SEHNR and CDR2 as FQNEAQ (reference sequence). The CDR3 loop spans 16 amino acids. CDR3 residues: CSSSSQGTGSNQPQHF. In DNA form, the CDR3 reads TGTTCCAGCAGCTCCCAGGGGACAGGGAGCAATCAGCCCCAGCATTTT.

This clone was recorded a few times. This chain joins TRBV6-5 and TRBJ1-6; 9 nucleotides agree with TRBD1. Germline V CDR1 and CDR2: MNHEY, SVGAGI. This CDR3 contains 15 residues. V gave up 6 bases and J gave up 4 bases; unmatched junction bases: 4. The CDR3 region has the DNA TGTGCCAGCAGCTGGGGACAGGGATATAATTCACCCCTCCACTTT. Protein: CASSWGQGYNSPLHF.

This clone was seen only a few times. The chain joins TRBV7-8 to TRBJ1-2; no definite D call. V was shortened by 5 bases and J by 0 bases, with 13 bases between the two germline ends. CDR3 length: 15 residues. The germline V gene encodes CDR1 SGHVS and CDR2 FQNEAQ. CDR3 amino acids: CASSLAGGANYGYTF. Here the CDR3 DNA reads TGTGCCAGCAGCCTCGCAGGAGGAGCTAACTATGGCTACACCTTC.

This chain joins TRBV2 and TRBJ2-5; TRBD2 is a possible D gene (6 bases). Trimming cost V 7 bases and J 2 bases, with 17 bases left between them. CDR1 is SNHLY, CDR2 FYNNEI, per germline. This CDR3 region has 15 residues. The CDR3 protein is CASTRLARSQETQYF. The CDR3 DNA reads as TGTGCCAGCACCAGGCTAGCGCGTTCTCAAGAGACCCAGTACTTC.

This clone has just one count. Germline is not matched at one junction end, which may reflect a read error. The chain employs TRBV6-6 and TRBJ2-7; weak D call: TRBD1 (5 bases). The CDR3 contains 15 residues. Germline assignment: CDR1 MNHNY and CDR2 SVGAGI (reference sequence). CDR3 residues: CASSYARWGSHEQYF. As DNA, the CDR3 is TGTGCCAGCAGTTACGCGAGATGGGGCTCCCACGAGCAGTACTTC.

The genes are TRBV30 and TRBJ2-7; D perhaps matches TRBD1 (5 bases). Germline-derived CDR1 and CDR2 are GTSNPN and SVGIG (reference sequence). V lost 0 bases to trimming and J lost 4 bases, with 16 bases between them. The CDR3 is 15 residues long. The DNA for the CDR3 is TGTGCCTGGAGTGTAGCCGGACAAAGGATTTACGAGCAGTACTTC. This codes for CAWSVAGQRIYEQYF.

Points on this clone: Other nucleotide sequences from this sample produce the same CDR3. The genes are TRBV6-1 and TRBJ2-2; 7 positions match TRBD2. Germline V gene lookup returns CDR1 MNHNS and CDR2 SASEGT. The CDR3 sequence is 16 residues long. J was trimmed by 6 bases and V by 3 bases; bases with no gene match: 10. The CDR3 bases are TGTGCCAGCAGTGAGGGGGGGAATAGGTTATCCGGGGAGCTGTTTTTT. Protein product: CASSEGGNRLSGELFF.